Each of the 21 T cell receptor beta chains below was sequenced from the same sample in a study of cytomegalovirus exposure and HLA in healthy donors. PCR amplification relied on 60 Vbeta primers (plus 13 Jbeta primers). TCRdb's copy holds only in-frame clones and misses some; the assay was immunoSEQ multiplex PCR. The sample has 200,000 or so clones, more than 80% seen once. The sequencing sample was made of PBMCs. The receptors come from a woman aged 45-65 years in good health and CMV-seropositive.

J is TRBJ2-7 and V is TRBV25-1; D uncertain. CDR1 and CDR2 (germline): MGHDK, SYGVNS. The V gene lost 2 bases and the J gene lost 0 bases, with 8 bases spanning the gap. This CDR3 has 14 residues. CDR3 sequence (DNA): TGTGCCAGCAGTGAAACAGAGAGCTCCTACGAGCAGTACTTC. This translates into CASSETESSYEQYF.

The rearrangement uses TRBV5-1 and TRBJ1-4, with D unresolved. CDR1 is SGHRS, CDR2 YFSETQ, per germline. The CDR3 is 17 residues long. V was cut by 2 bases and J by 0 bases, with 14 bases left in between. The CDR3 DNA follows: TGCGCCAGCAGCTTAAACAGCGGATTTGCAACTAATGAAAAACTGTTTTTT. This codes for CASSLNSGFATNEKLFF.

The V call is TRBV19, the J call TRBJ1-4; D is uncertain. Trimming cost V 6 bases and J 6 bases, with 8 bases left between them. The CDR3 consists of 12 residues. Per germline, CDR1 LNHDA and CDR2 SQIVND (reference sequence). This CDR3 is CASRAQDEKLFF. The CDR3, as DNA: TGTGCCAGTAGAGCCCAGGATGAAAAACTGTTTTTT.

A few counts support this clone. This chain joins TRBV5-1 and TRBJ2-5; TRBD2 matches 14 bases. The DNA matches TRBJ2-7 better at its end, which makes the J call doubtful. CDR1 is SGHRS and CDR2 is YFSETQ in the germline V gene. CDR3 length equals 18 residues. The CDR3 here is CASSLGGTSGGEAYEQYF. In DNA form, the CDR3 reads TGCGCCAGCAGCTTGGGTGGGACTAGCGGGGGAGAAGCCTACGAGCAGTACTTC.

This clone was observed a single time. The chain joins TRBV29-1 to TRBJ2-2; no reliable D call. V was trimmed by 3 bases and J by 1 base, leaving 12 bases between them. Germline lookup yields CDR1 SQVTM and CDR2 ANQGSEA. The CDR3 contains 15 residues. The CDR3 loop reads CSVELEHRNTGELFF. CDR3 bases: TGCAGCGTTGAGTTGGAGCATCGGAACACCGGGGAGCTGTTTTTT.

As for this clone: Other DNA variants within this sample encode the same CDR3. The chain carries TRBV7-9 and TRBJ1-2; 9 bases match TRBD1. This CDR3 comprises 14 residues. From germline, CDR1 is SEHNR and CDR2 FQNEAQ (reference sequence). J gave up 6 bases and V 5 bases, and 7 bases lay outside the gene matches. CDR3 region: CASSLGDRGNGYTF. As DNA, the CDR3 is TGTGCCAGCAGCCTAGGAGACAGGGGGAATGGCTACACCTTC.

This clone was detected only once. The rearrangement links TRBV9 to TRBJ2-2, with TRBD2 identical over 7 bases. The germline gives CDR1 SGDLS, CDR2 YYNGEE. The ends lost 0 bases at V and 4 bases at J; junction bases unmatched: 6. There are 16 residues in the CDR3. In nucleotides, the CDR3 is TGTGCCAGCAGCGTAGCCCCTAGCGGCGGCACCGGGGAGCTGTTTTTT. It codes for CASSVAPSGGTGELFF.

This chain connects TRBV7-2 to TRBJ2-1; 7 nucleotides match TRBD2. CDR3 length: 14 residues. Trimming removed 0 bases from V and 9 bases from J; junction bases left unmatched: 5. The V gene's germline CDR1 is SGHTA and CDR2 FQGNSA. The CDR3: CASSLAGGVGEQFF. CDR3 sequence (DNA): TGTGCCAGCAGCTTAGCGGGGGGGGTAGGTGAGCAGTTCTTC.

This clone was observed a few times. The chain combines TRBV5-1 with TRBJ2-3; 9 nucleotides agree with TRBD2. CDR1 and CDR2 (germline): SGHRS, YFSETQ. This CDR3 has 16 amino acids. V was pared by 0 bases and J by 1 base, with 3 bases of the junction left unmatched. The CDR3 spells CASSLAASGGTDTQYF. The CDR3 nucleotides read TGCGCCAGCAGCTTGGCCGCTAGCGGGGGCACAGATACGCAGTATTTT.

The gene calls are TRBV6-6 and TRBJ1-5, with unresolved D. The CDR3 spans 15 residues. Trimming left V 7 bases short and J 5 bases short, with 18 bases between. Germline lookup yields CDR1 MNHNY and CDR2 SVGAGI (reference sequence). In DNA, the CDR3 is TGTGCCAGCACCAAAGATAGGAGGGAAGATCAGCCCCAGCATTTT. It encodes CASTKDRREDQPQHF.

V usage is TRBV11-2 and J usage is TRBJ2-5, with TRBD1 matching 9 bases. The CDR3 runs to 17 residues. Germline V gene data show CDR1 as SGHAT and CDR2 as FQNNGV. V was pared by 1 base and J by 5 bases, with 11 bases of the junction left unmatched. The CDR3 nucleotides read TGTGCCAGCAGCTTAGCGGGACAGGGCACACACGGGGAGACCCAGTACTTC. It codes for CASSLAGQGTHGETQYF.

The chain employs TRBV4-1 and TRBJ1-1; no clear D gene. V was pared by 0 bases and J by 4 bases, with 3 bases between. CDR3 length: 12 amino acids. CDR1 is MGHRA, CDR2 YSYEKL, per germline. The CDR3 bases are TGCGCCAGCAGCCAAGACAGCACTGAAGCTTTCTTT. It codes for CASSQDSTEAFF.

The chain is built from TRBV18 and TRBJ1-1; 7 bases are shared with TRBD1. This CDR3 contains 14 residues. Losses at the gene ends were 3 bases for V and 1 base for J; bases not matched to a gene: 2. Germline CDR1 KGHSH, CDR2 LQKENI. CDR3 DNA sequence: TGTGCCAGCTCACCCGGGACAGCGAACACTGAAGCTTTCTTT. Translation gives CASSPGTANTEAFF. Full variable domain (missing parts from reference TRBV18 and TRBJ1-1): NAGVMQNPRHLVRRRGQEARLRCSPMKGHSHVYWYRQLPEEGLKFMVYLQKENIIDESGMPKERFSAEFPKEGPSILRIQQVVRGDSAAYFCASSPGTANTEAFFGQGTRLTVV.

This clone has just a few counts. The V gene is TRBV28, the J gene TRBJ2-2, with D possibly matching TRBD1 (5 bases). The CDR3 is made up of 17 amino acids. The germline V gene encodes CDR1 MDHEN and CDR2 SYDVKM. V was trimmed by 2 bases and J by 4 bases, leaving 17 bases between them. Here the CDR3 reads CASSLRIRSRVTGELFF. The CDR3 DNA follows: TGTGCCAGCAGTTTACGCATCCGGTCCAGGGTCACCGGGGAGCTGTTTTTT.

This clone was picked up one time. V and J are TRBV7-2 and TRBJ2-3; no clear D. The CDR3 has 13 residues. Trimming took 5 bases from V and 2 from J, leaving 8 bases between them. Germline V gene data show CDR1 as SGHTA and CDR2 as FQGNSA. This CDR3 is CASSATITDTQYF. The CDR3 region has the DNA TGTGCCAGCAGCGCCACTATCACAGATACGCAGTATTTT. The whole variable domain, remainder taken from reference TRBV7-2 and TRBJ2-3, is GAGVSQSPSNKVTEKGKDVELRCDPISGHTALYWYRQSLGQGLEFLIYFQGNSAPDKSGLPSDRFSAERTGGSVSTLTIQRTQQEDSAVYLCASSATITDTQYFGPGTRLTVL.

J is TRBJ2-1 and V is TRBV7-9; tentatively, D is TRBD1 (6 bases). Germline CDR1 and CDR2: SEHNR and FQNEAQ (reference sequence). V was shortened by 0 bases and J by 5 bases, with 14 bases between the two germline ends. This CDR3 comprises 16 residues. CDR3: CASSLASNRAHNEQFF. In DNA, the CDR3 is TGTGCCAGCAGCTTAGCGTCGAACAGGGCCCACAATGAGCAGTTCTTC.

The V and J genes are TRBV1 and TRBJ1-2; TRBD1 is the table's D call, not checked against the DNA. TRBV1 counts as a pseudogene. CDR3 length equals 15 residues. Written as DNA, the CDR3 is TGCACCAGCAGCCTTCCCTTGACAGAGGTCTGTGGCTACACCTTC. Translated, it gives CTSSLPLTEVCGYTF.

The chain carries TRBV7-2 and TRBJ1-2, with D possibly matching TRBD1 (6 bases). The CDR3 extends over 14 amino acids. Germline V CDR1 and CDR2: SGHTA, FQGNSA. Trimming pared 7 bases from V and 0 bases from J, leaving 12 bases between. The CDR3 reads CASTPGHPNYGYTF. In DNA form, the CDR3 reads TGTGCCAGCACCCCGGGACACCCTAACTATGGCTACACCTTC.

This chain joins TRBV21-1 and TRBJ1-5; the D call of TRBD1 is as the table states it, not checked on the DNA. TRBV21-1 is classified as a pseudogene. This CDR3 is built from 15 residues. This chain's CDR3 is CASSKGLGSNQPQHF. CDR3 coding DNA: TGTGCCAGCAGCAAGGGGCTCGGCAGCAATCAGCCCCAGCATTTT.

This chain joins TRBV18 and TRBJ2-2, with 12 bases aligning to TRBD2. With 3 bases clipped from V and 5 bases from J, the junction kept 4 bases outside the gene matches. This CDR3 region has 16 residues. Per the germline V gene, CDR1 is KGHSH and CDR2 is LQKENI. The CDR3 spells CASSPRLAGVTGELFF. CDR3 sequence (DNA): TGTGCCAGCTCACCGAGACTAGCGGGGGTTACCGGGGAGCTGTTTTTT.

As DNA, the CDR3 is TGTGCCAGCAGCCAAGCGACTAGCGGGGGGGGAGGCACAGATACGCAGTATTTT. Translating gives CASSQATSGGGGTDTQYF. This chain links TRBV4-2 with TRBJ2-3; 14 bases are shared with TRBD2. Per the germline V gene, CDR1 is LGHNA and CDR2 is YNFKEQ. Trimming removed 1 base from V and 1 base from J; junction bases left unmatched: 4. CDR3 length: 18 residues.